A single sample gave rise to the 20 T cell receptor beta chains below, sequenced in a study of T cell clones after liver transplantation (dated by TCRdb to between 2018 and 2021). Libraries were prepared through the immunoSEQ multiplex PCR assay. As stored in TCRdb, this immuneACCESS dataset retains in-frame rearrangements with V and J assigned. A fraction of the clones does not appear; measured against another copy, unresolved V genes explain less than half of the discrepancy, and the remainder lacks a known reason. The sample table contains 50,000 or so clones; only one count was recorded for less than 90% of them. The ten largest clones represent around 14% of the sample. This sample comprised CD8+ T cells from blood, obtained 12 months after liver transplant. The origin of the receptors is a human patient who received a liver transplant. After a transplant, the donor of the graft may account for some T cells.

The J gene is TRBJ2-3, the V gene TRBV6-5; tentatively, D is TRBD2 (6 bases). V gave up 8 bases and J gave up 0 bases, with 9 bases separating them. The CDR3 length is 13 residues. CDR1 MNHEY and CDR2 SVGAGI come from the germline V gene. In nucleotides, the CDR3 is TGTGCCAGCCAGCGGGTTAGCACAGATACGCAGTATTTT. The encoded protein is CASQRVSTDTQYF.

The CDR3 here is CASSLPKSPYNEQFF. The CDR3 DNA sequence: TGTGCCAGCAGCTTGCCAAAGAGCCCCTACAATGAGCAGTTCTTC. V gene TRBV5-6 combines with J gene TRBJ2-1; D is ambiguous. Trimming took 1 base from V and 2 from J, leaving 10 bases between them. Germline V lookup: CDR1 SGHDT, CDR2 YYEEEE. The CDR3 is made up of 15 amino acids.

CDR3 region: CSVEPGLADTDTQYF. The CDR3 nucleotides read TGCAGCGTTGAACCGGGACTAGCGGACACAGATACGCAGTATTTT. The chain joins TRBV29-1 to TRBJ2-3, with 11 bases aligning to TRBD2. This CDR3 spans 15 amino acids. Germline loops: CDR1 SQVTM, CDR2 ANQGSEA. Germline trimming cut 2 bases from V and 2 bases from J; bases unmatched to any gene: 3.

The V gene is TRBV6-1, the J gene TRBJ1-5; 7 positions match TRBD1. V dropped 5 bases and J dropped 6; count of bases not matched to a gene: 7. From germline, CDR1 is MNHNS and CDR2 SASEGT. The CDR3 has 14 amino acids. The CDR3 DNA follows: TGTGCCAGCAGTCACAGGGGAGGAAGTCAGCCCCAGCATTTT. Translating gives CASSHRGGSQPQHF.

The chain couples TRBV27 to TRBJ2-7, with D uncertain. CDR3 size: 13 residues. Germline CDR1 and CDR2: MNHEY and SMNVEV (reference sequence). V lost 4 bases to trimming and J lost 2 bases, with 9 bases between them. The CDR3 spells CASSYGPAYEQYF. For the CDR3, the DNA is TGTGCCAGCAGTTACGGACCCGCCTACGAGCAGTACTTC.

V gene TRBV6-6 combines with J gene TRBJ2-5, with 7 bases lining up with TRBD2. Trimming took 4 bases from V and 7 from J; bases not matched to a gene: 15. The CDR3 has 16 amino acids. CDR1 and CDR2 (germline): MNHNY, SVGAGI (reference sequence). DNA for the CDR3: TGTGCCAGCAGTTCGGGGGGTTCAGCTCGCTCAGGGACCCAGTACTTC. It is translated as CASSSGGSARSGTQYF.

The chain recombines TRBV27 with TRBJ2-6; D unresolved. Trimming shortened V by 3 bases and J by 4 bases, and 10 bases separated the two germline ends. This CDR3 comprises 15 residues. From germline, CDR1 is MNHEY and CDR2 SMNVEV (reference sequence). This CDR3 is CASSFGAAGANVLTF. The CDR3 DNA is TGTGCCAGCAGTTTTGGAGCAGCCGGGGCCAACGTCCTGACTTTC.

The rearrangement uses TRBV5-1 and TRBJ1-2; TRBD1 aligns across 7 bases. This CDR3 contains 16 residues. Germline V gives CDR1 SGHRS, CDR2 YFSETQ. Trimming removed 1 base from V and 5 bases from J; junction bases left unmatched: 11. CDR3 nucleotides: TGCGCCAGCAGCTTGAAGCCCCGGGACAGCCCATATGGCTACACCTTC. This encodes CASSLKPRDSPYGYTF. The whole variable domain, remainder taken from reference TRBV5-1 and TRBJ1-2, is KAGVTQTPRYLIKTRGQQVTLSCSPISGHRSVSWYQQTPGQGLQFLFEYFSETQRNKGNFPGRFSGRQFSNSRSEMNVSTLELGDSALYLCASSLKPRDSPYGYTFGSGTRLTVV.

J is TRBJ2-7 and V is TRBV13; D might be TRBD1 or TRBD2, each matching 5 bases. V lost 4 bases and J lost 0, with 13 bases in between. The length of the CDR3 is 15 residues. The V gene's germline CDR1 is PRHDT and CDR2 FYEKMQ (reference sequence). The CDR3 DNA is TGTGCCAGCAGCTCCCGGGACGCCAGCTCCTACGAGCAGTACTTC. This gives the protein CASSSRDASSYEQYF.

This clone was counted at least ten times. V usage is TRBV7-9 and J usage is TRBJ2-5, with D uncertain. CDR1 and CDR2 (germline): SEHNR, FQNEAQ (reference sequence). Trimming left V 1 base short and J 5 bases short, with 11 bases between. The CDR3 sequence is 14 residues long. CDR3 sequence reads: CASSLGVAGETQYF. The CDR3, as DNA: TGTGCCAGCAGCTTAGGGGTGGCCGGTGAGACCCAGTACTTC.

The chain uses TRBV7-9 and TRBJ2-5, with 7 nucleotides matching TRBD1. V shed 9 bases, J shed 5 bases, and the junction held 12 bases outside the gene matches. Germline CDR1 and CDR2: SEHNR and FQNEAQ (reference sequence). This CDR3 comprises 14 residues. The CDR3 DNA reads TGTGCCAGTCTAGAGGGGGCGATTTGGGAGACCCAGTACTTC. Translation: CASLEGAIWETQYF.

CDR3 nucleotides: TGTGCCATCAGTGAAGCTAGCGGGTTCTCCTACAATGAGCAGTTCTTC. This gives the protein CAISEASGFSYNEQFF. The genes are TRBV10-3 and TRBJ2-1, with 8 bases identical to TRBD2. CDR1 ENHRY and CDR2 SYGVKD come from the germline V gene. Trimming cost V 3 bases and J 0 bases; bases outside gene matches: 4. The CDR3 has 16 residues.

The genes are TRBV28 and TRBJ2-1; D may be TRBD2 (5 bases). Germline-derived CDR1 and CDR2 are MDHEN and SYDVKM. The CDR3 runs to 14 residues. Trimming left V 3 bases short and J 9 bases short, with 15 bases between. CDR3 sequence (DNA): TGTGCCAGCAGTTTTAGAGGCGGGTTCGGTGAGCAGTTCTTC. It codes for CASSFRGGFGEQFF.

This chain joins TRBV5-6 and TRBJ2-7, with TRBD2 as a possible D gene (5 bases). V lost 5 bases, J lost 6 bases, and 15 bases lay in between. CDR1 and CDR2 from the germline V gene are SGHDT and YYEEEE. This CDR3 comprises 13 residues. Written as DNA, the CDR3 is TGTGCCAGCAGGCCGGTCGGAGGTGGCGAGCAGTACTTC. This translates into CASRPVGGGEQYF.

The J gene is TRBJ2-6, the V gene TRBV7-9, with 7 bases that match TRBD1. The CDR3 totals 17 residues. The germline V gene encodes CDR1 SEHNR and CDR2 FQNEAQ (reference sequence). The V segment lost 5 bases and the J segment 0 bases; nucleotides outside the gene matches: 7. In DNA, the CDR3 is TGTGCCAGCAGCAACAGGGGCTCCCCCTCTGGGGCCAACGTCCTGACTTTC. Its translation is CASSNRGSPSGANVLTF.

The CDR3 DNA reads as TGTGCCAGCAGCGGCCCCCGGACAGGGTCCTACGAGCAGTACTTC. It translates to CASSGPRTGSYEQYF. The chain employs TRBV28 and TRBJ2-7, with 8 bases fitting TRBD1. There are 15 residues in the CDR3. V shed 6 bases and J 1 base; nucleotides not matched to a gene: 8. The germline V gene has CDR1 MDHEN and CDR2 SYDVKM.

The chain couples TRBV6-1 to TRBJ2-1; D is ambiguous. Germline loops: CDR1 MNHNS, CDR2 SASEGT. The CDR3 contains 14 residues. V dropped 5 bases and J dropped 8 bases, with 16 bases sitting between them. The DNA for the CDR3 is TGTGCCAGCAGTTATCTCGGTGTTAGGGATGAGCAGTTCTTC. Translated: CASSYLGVRDEQFF.

The sample holds one count of this clone. The chain links TRBV27 to TRBJ2-7; TRBD2 is a possible D gene (5 bases). The CDR3 has 13 residues. Looked up from germline, CDR1 is MNHEY and CDR2 is SMNVEV (reference sequence). V was clipped by 6 bases and J by 0 bases, with 9 bases between them. CDR3 in amino acids: CASRSSTSYEQYF. The CDR3 DNA follows: TGTGCCAGCAGATCTAGCACCTCCTACGAGCAGTACTTC.

The J gene is TRBJ1-1, the V gene TRBV7-2, with no clear D. The CDR3 totals 14 residues. V was clipped by 3 bases and J by 11 bases, with 19 bases between them. Germline V gene data show CDR1 as SGHTA and CDR2 as FQGNSA. The CDR3 nucleotides read TGTGCCAGCAGCTTTTCTTTTCCCCAGGTGGAGGCTTTCTTT. It is translated as CASSFSFPQVEAFF.

This chain links TRBV5-4 with TRBJ2-6; D unclear. The CDR3 has 15 amino acids. V lost 0 bases and J 4 bases, leaving 8 bases between the germline ends. In germline, CDR1 is SGHNT, CDR2 YYREEE (reference sequence). Here the CDR3 DNA reads TGTGCCAGCAGCTTGGTCCCCCCCGGGGCCAACGTCCTGACTTTC. Amino acid sequence: CASSLVPPGANVLTF.